One sample yielded the 6 T cell receptor beta chains listed below, sequenced in a study of blood T cells in healthy people across ages. A second PCR of 7 to 11 cycles used a sample-barcoded 5' primer and a J-beta primer mix. TCRdb analysed the 5' RACE reads with MiXCR anew, one entry per CDR3 protein. This sample carries 2 million or so distinct CDR3 sequences, around half of them seen once, and the ten largest clones take approximately 2%. Input material: blood. These receptors originate from a woman aged 40-49 years in good health.

The chain combines TRBV9 with TRBJ2-3; 9 bases are a match to TRBD2. Germline values: CDR1 SGDLS, CDR2 YYNGEE. The CDR3 has 17 amino acids. The V and J ends lost 2 bases and 7 bases, in that order; junction bases with no gene match: 14. The CDR3 DNA reads as TGTGCCAGCAGCGTGGACCCGACTAGCGGAGTCGTGTATACGCAGTATTTT. Amino acids: CASSVDPTSGVVYTQYF.

This clonotype was observed a few times. The chain uses TRBV4-2 and TRBJ2-3; D gene uncertain. The V and J ends lost 0 bases and 0 bases respectively, with 10 bases between them. The CDR3 extends over 16 amino acids. Per germline, CDR1 LGHNA and CDR2 YNFKEQ. This chain's CDR3 is CASSQDMGRSTDTQYF. DNA for the CDR3: TGTGCCAGCAGCCAAGATATGGGCAGAAGCACAGATACGCAGTATTTT.

A few counts support this clonotype. The chain combines TRBV6-2 or TRBV6-3 with TRBJ1-2; unclear D gene. V was clipped by 7 bases and J by 4 bases, with 16 bases between them. Germline V lookup: CDR1 MNHEY, CDR2 SVGEGT. The CDR3 sequence is 14 residues long. This CDR3 is CASNTYDGSYGYTF. The CDR3 DNA sequence: TGTGCCAGCAACACTTACGACGGAAGCTATGGCTACACCTTC.

V gene TRBV6-2 or TRBV6-3 combines with J gene TRBJ1-1; 7 nucleotides agree with TRBD1. The germline V gene encodes CDR1 MNHEY and CDR2 SVGEGT. There are 14 residues in the CDR3. V was pared by 6 bases and J by 1 base, with 5 bases of the junction left unmatched. The CDR3 nucleotides are TGTGCCAGCAGCACACAGGGGCGGAACACTGAAGCTTTCTTT. Protein product: CASSTQGRNTEAFF.

V usage is TRBV5-6 and J usage is TRBJ1-2; D is ambiguous. The V and J ends lost 1 base and 8 bases respectively, with 12 bases between them. CDR3 size: 13 residues. CDR1 is SGHDT, CDR2 YYEEEE, per germline. CDR3: CASSLRALTGYTF. CDR3 DNA sequence: TGTGCCAGCAGCTTGCGGGCCTTAACAGGCTACACCTTC.

V gene TRBV12-3 or TRBV12-4 combines with J gene TRBJ2-5; tentative D call: TRBD1 (6 bases). Trimming cost V 6 bases and J 11 bases, with 19 bases left between them. This CDR3 is built from 13 residues. DNA of the CDR3: TGTGCCAGCAGGCAACCGGACAGCAATGAGCAGTACTTC. Translation gives CASRQPDSNEQYF.